This TCR beta chain was obtained from a study of PD-1 blockade in classical Hodgkin lymphoma. Whole-study results and caveats: CD4+ TCR diversity, unlike CD8+, rose significantly by C4D1.

Time point meaning: cycle 4 day 1 (C4D1), after 6 weeks of nivolumab. All the patients suffered relapse after autologous stem cell transplantation, and brentuximab vedotin exposure differed. Concerning this clone itself: Antigen specificity is unknown.

Generated by immunoSEQ multiplex PCR, the TCRdb table keeps only in-frame clones and is missing some. The sample has some 30,000 clones, about 80% seen once. J was trimmed by 3 bases and V by 6 bases; bases with no gene match: 3. CDR3 length: 14 residues. In germline, CDR1 is PRHDT, CDR2 FYEKMQ (reference sequence). This receptor was taken from a human donor with classical Hodgkin lymphoma. The rearrangement links TRBV13 to TRBJ1-2; 11 bases are a match to TRBD1. The specimen was peripheral blood mononuclear cells (PBMCs), collected before the fourth cycle of nivolumab. The CDR3 sequence: CASRGQGVDYGYTF. The CDR3 DNA is TGTGCCAGCAGGGGACAGGGGGTTGACTATGGCTACACCTTC.